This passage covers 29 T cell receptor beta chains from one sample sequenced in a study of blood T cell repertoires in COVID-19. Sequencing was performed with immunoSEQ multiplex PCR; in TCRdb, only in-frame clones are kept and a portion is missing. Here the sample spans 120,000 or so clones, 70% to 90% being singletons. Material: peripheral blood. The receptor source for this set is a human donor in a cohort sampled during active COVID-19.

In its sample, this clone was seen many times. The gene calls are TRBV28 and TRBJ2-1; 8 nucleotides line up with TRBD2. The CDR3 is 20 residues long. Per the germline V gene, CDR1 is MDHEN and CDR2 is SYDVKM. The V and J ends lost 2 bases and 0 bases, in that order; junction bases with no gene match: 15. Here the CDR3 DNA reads TGTGCCAGCAGTTTAGGACCGGGACTAGTGAAAACCAGCTCCTACAATGAGCAGTTCTTC. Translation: CASSLGPGLVKTSSYNEQFF.

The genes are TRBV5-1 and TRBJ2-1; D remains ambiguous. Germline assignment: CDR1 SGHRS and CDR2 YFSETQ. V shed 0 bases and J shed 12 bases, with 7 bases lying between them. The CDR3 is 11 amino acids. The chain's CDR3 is CASSLAAVQFF. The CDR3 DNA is TGCGCCAGCAGCTTGGCCGCGGTGCAGTTCTTC.

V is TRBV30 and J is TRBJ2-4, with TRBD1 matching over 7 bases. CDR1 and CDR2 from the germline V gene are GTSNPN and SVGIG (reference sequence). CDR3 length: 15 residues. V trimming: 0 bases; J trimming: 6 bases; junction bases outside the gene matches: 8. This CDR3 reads CAWSVNAAGGNIQYF. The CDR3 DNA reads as TGTGCCTGGAGTGTAAACGCCGCAGGGGGAAACATTCAGTACTTC. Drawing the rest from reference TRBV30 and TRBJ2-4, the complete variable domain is SQTIHQWPATLVQPVGSPLSLECTVEGTSNPNLYWYRQAAGRGLQLLFYSVGIGQISSEVPQNLSASRPQDRQFILSSKKLLLSDSGFYLCAWSVNAAGGNIQYFGAGTRLSVL.

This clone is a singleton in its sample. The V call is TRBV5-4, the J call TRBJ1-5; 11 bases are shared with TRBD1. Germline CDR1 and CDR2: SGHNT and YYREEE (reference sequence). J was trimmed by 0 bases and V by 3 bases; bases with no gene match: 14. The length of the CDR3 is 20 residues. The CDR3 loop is CASSYQRSGTGGYSNQPQHF. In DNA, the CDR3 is TGTGCCAGCAGCTACCAGAGATCCGGGACAGGGGGTTATAGCAATCAGCCCCAGCATTTT.

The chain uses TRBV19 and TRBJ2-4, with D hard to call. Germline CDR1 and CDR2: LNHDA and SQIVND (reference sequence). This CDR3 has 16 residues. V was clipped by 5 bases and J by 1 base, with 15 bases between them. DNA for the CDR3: TGTGCCAGTAGTCCCGCCCCCGGCAGGGCCAAAAACATTCAGTACTTC. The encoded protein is CASSPAPGRAKNIQYF.

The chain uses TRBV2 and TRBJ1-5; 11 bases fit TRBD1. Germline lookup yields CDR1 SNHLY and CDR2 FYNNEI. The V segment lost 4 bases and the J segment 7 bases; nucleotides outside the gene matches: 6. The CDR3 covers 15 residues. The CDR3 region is CASSAGTGGRQPQHF. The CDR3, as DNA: TGTGCCAGCAGTGCAGGGACAGGGGGAAGGCAGCCCCAGCATTTT.

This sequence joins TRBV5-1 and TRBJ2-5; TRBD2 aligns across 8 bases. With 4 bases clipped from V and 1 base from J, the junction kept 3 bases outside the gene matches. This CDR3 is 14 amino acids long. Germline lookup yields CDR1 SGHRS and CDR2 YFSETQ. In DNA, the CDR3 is TGCGCCAGCAGCCAGGGGACTAGCCAAGAGACCCAGTACTTC. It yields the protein CASSQGTSQETQYF.

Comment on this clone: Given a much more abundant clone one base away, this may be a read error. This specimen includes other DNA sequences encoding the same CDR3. CDR3 sequence: CASSLTGTGVTGELFF. DNA for the CDR3: TGTGCTAGCAGCTTAACCGGGACAGGGGTGACCGGGGAGCTGTTTTTT. The rearrangement joins TRBV7-7 to TRBJ2-2; 10 bases fit TRBD1. Germline V gene lookup returns CDR1 SSHAT and CDR2 FNYEAQ (reference sequence). This CDR3 region has 16 residues.

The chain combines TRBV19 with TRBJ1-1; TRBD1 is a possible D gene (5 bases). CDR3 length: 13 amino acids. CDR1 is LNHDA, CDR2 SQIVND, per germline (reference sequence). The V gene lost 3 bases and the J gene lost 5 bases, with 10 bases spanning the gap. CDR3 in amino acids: CASSIRQGTEAFF. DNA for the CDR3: TGTGCCAGTAGTATCCGGCAGGGTACTGAAGCTTTCTTT. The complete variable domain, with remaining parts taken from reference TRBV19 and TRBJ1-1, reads DGGITQSPKYLFRKEGQNVTLSCEQNLNHDAMYWYRQDPGQGLRLIYYSQIVNDFQKGDIAEGYSVSREKKESFPLTVTSAQKNPTAFYLCASSIRQGTEAFFGQGTRLTVV.

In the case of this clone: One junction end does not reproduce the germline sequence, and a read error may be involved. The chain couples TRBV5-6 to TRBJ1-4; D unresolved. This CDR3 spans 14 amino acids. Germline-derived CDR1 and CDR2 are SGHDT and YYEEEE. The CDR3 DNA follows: TGTGCCAGCAGATTGGGCCCTAAGAATGAAAAACTGTTTTTT. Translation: CASRLGPKNEKLFF.

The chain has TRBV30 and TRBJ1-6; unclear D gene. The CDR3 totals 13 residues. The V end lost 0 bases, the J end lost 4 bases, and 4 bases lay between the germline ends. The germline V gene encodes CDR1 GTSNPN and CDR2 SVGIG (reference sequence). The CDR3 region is CAWSVSYNSPLHF. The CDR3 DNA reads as TGTGCCTGGAGTGTCTCTTATAATTCACCCCTCCACTTT.

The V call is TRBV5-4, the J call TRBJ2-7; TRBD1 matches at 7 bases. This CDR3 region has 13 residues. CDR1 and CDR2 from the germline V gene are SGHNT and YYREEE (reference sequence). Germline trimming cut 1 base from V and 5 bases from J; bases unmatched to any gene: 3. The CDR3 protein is CASSLTGANEQYF. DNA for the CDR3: TGTGCCAGCAGCTTGACAGGGGCCAACGAGCAGTACTTC. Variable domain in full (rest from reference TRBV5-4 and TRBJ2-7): ETGVTQSPTHLIKTRGQQVTLRCSSQSGHNTVSWYQQALGQGPQFIFQYYREEENGRGNFPPRFSGLQFPNYSSELNVNALELDDSALYLCASSLTGANEQYFGPGTRLTVT.

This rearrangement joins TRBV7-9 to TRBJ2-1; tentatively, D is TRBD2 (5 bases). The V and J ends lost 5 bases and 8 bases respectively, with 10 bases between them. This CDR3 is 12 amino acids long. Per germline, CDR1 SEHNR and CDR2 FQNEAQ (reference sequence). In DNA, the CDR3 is TGTGCCAGCAGCATAACTAGTTATGAGCAGTTCTTC. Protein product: CASSITSYEQFF.

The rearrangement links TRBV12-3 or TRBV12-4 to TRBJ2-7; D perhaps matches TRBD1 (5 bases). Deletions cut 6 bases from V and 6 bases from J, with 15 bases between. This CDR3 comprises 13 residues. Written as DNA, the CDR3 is TGTGCCAGCAGAACCGCAGGGTCGGGCGAGCAGTACTTC. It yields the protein CASRTAGSGEQYF.

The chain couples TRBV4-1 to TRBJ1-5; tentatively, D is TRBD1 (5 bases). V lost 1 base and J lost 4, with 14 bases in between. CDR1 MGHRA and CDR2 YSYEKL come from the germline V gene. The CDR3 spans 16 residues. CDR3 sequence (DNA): TGCGCCAGCAGCCAAGCCGGGACCGGGGGGAATCAGCCCCAGCATTTT. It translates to CASSQAGTGGNQPQHF.

The CDR3 nucleotides read TGCGCCAGCAGTGAGCCGATGGACAGGCTCGACGAGCAGTACTTC. It translates to CASSEPMDRLDEQYF. The gene calls are TRBV10-2 and TRBJ2-7; 7 nucleotides match TRBD1. The J segment lost 5 bases and the V segment lost 2 bases, leaving 9 bases of the junction unmatched. The CDR3 has 15 amino acids. Germline CDR1 is WSHSY and CDR2 is SAAADI.

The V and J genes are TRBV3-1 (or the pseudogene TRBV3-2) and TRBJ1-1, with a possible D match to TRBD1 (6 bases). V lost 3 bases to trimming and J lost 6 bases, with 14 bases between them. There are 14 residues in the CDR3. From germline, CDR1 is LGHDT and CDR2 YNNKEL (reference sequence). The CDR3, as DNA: TGTGCCAGCAGCCACTCAACAGGGTCGGCTGAAGCTTTCTTT. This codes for CASSHSTGSAEAFF.

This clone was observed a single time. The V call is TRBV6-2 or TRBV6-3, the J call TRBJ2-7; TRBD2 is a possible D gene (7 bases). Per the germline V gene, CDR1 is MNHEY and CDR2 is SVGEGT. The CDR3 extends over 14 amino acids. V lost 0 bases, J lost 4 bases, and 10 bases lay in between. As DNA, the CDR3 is TGTGCCAGCAGTTACTCGAGGGGGGGATACGAGCAGTACTTC. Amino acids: CASSYSRGGYEQYF.

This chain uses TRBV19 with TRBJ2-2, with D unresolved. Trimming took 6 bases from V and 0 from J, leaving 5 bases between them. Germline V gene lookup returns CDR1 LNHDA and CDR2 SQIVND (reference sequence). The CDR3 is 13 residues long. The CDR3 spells CASSRTNTGELFF. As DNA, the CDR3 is TGTGCCAGTAGCAGAACGAACACCGGGGAGCTGTTTTTT.

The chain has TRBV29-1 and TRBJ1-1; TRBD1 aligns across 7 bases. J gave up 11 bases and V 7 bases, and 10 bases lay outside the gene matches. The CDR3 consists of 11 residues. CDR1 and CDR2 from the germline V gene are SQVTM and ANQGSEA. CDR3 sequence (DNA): TGCAGCGGGGATAGACAGGGCATTGCTTTCTTT. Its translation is CSGDRQGIAFF.

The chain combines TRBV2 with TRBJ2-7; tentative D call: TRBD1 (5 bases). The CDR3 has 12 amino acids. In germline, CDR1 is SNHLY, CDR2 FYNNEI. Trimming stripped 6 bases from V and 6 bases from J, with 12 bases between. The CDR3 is CASSADIGEQYF. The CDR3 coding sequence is TGTGCCAGCAGCGCGGACATCGGCGAGCAGTACTTC. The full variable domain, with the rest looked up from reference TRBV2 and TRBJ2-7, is EPEVTQTPSHQVTQMGQEVILRCVPISNHLYFYWYRQILGQKVEFLVSFYNNEISEKSEIFDDQFSVERPDGSNFTLKIRSTKLEDSAMYFCASSADIGEQYFGPGTRLTVT.

Written as DNA, the CDR3 is TGTGCCAGCAGCAGCAGCGGGGGAAACCAAGAGACCCAGTACTTC. Translated, it gives CASSSSGGNQETQYF. The genes are TRBV11-2 and TRBJ2-5; 8 bases line up with TRBD2. Germline V gives CDR1 SGHAT, CDR2 FQNNGV. V shed 5 bases, J shed 0 bases, and the junction held 5 bases outside the gene matches. This CDR3 has 15 amino acids.

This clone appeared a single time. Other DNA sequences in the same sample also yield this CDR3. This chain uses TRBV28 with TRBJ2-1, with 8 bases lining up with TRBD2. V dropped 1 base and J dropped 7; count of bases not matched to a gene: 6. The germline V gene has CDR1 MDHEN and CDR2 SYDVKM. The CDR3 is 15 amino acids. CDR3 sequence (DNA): TGTGCCAGCAGTTTATCGGGAGGGCCGGGGAATGAGCAGTTCTTC. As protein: CASSLSGGPGNEQFF. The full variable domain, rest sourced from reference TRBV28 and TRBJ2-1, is DVKVTQSSRYLVKRTGEKVFLECVQDMDHENMFWYRQDPGLGLRLIYFSYDVKMKEKGDIPEGYSVSREKKERFSLILESASTNQTSMYLCASSLSGGPGNEQFFGPGTRLTVL.

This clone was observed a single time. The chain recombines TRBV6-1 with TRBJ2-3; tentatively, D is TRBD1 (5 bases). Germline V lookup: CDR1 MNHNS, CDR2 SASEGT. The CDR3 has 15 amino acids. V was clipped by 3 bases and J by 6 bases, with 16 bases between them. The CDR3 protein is CASSDRQTLWDTQYF. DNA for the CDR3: TGTGCCAGCAGTGACCGACAGACCCTATGGGATACGCAGTATTTT.

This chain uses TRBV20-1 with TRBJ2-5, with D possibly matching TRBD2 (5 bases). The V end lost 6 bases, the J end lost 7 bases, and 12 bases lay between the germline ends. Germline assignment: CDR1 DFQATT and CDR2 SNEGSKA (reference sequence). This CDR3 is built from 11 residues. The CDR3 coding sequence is TGCAGTGCAACGTACCGGGGGACCCAGTACTTC. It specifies CSATYRGTQYF.

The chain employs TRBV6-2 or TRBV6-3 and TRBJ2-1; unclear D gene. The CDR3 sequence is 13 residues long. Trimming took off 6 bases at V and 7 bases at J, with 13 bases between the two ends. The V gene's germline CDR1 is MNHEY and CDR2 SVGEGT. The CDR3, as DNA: TGTGCCAGCAGCCTCTTCTTAGTGAATGAGCAGTTCTTC. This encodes CASSLFLVNEQFF.

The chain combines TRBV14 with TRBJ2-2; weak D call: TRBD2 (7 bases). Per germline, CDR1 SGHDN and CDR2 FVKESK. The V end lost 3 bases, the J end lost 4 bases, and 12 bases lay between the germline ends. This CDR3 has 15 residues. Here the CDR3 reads CASSQTRGLTGELFF. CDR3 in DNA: TGTGCCAGCAGCCAGACGCGGGGGCTCACCGGGGAGCTGTTTTTT.

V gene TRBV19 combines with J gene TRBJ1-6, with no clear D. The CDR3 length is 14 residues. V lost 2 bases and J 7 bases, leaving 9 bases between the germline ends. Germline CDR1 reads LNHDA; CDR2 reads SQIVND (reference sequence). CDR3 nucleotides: TGTGCCAGTAGTATAACAGCCAGGAATTCACCCCTCCACTTT. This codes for CASSITARNSPLHF.

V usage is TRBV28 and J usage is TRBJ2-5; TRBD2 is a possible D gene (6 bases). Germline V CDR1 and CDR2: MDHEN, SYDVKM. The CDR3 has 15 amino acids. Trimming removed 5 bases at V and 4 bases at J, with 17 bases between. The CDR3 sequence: CASSGSGSRGETQYF. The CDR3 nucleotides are TGTGCCAGCAGTGGATCCGGGAGTAGGGGAGAGACCCAGTACTTC.